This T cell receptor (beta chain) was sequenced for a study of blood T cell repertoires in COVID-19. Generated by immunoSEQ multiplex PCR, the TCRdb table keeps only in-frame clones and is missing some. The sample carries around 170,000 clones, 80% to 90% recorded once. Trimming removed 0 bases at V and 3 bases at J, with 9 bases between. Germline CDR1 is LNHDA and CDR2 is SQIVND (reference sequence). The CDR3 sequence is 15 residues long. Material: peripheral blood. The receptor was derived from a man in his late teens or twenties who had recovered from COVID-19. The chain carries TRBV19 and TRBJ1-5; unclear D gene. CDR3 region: CASSIDRWSNQPQHF. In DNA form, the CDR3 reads TGTGCCAGTAGTATAGATCGGTGGTCCAATCAGCCCCAGCATTTT.